This T cell receptor (beta chain) was identified during a study of blood T cell repertoires in COVID-19. Study-level background: COVID-19 samples from acute and convalescent phases originated in the United States, Italy and Spain. Sample material is recorded as cDNA or gDNA derived from T cells, B-cell-depleted T cells, or PBMCs.

This CDR3 has 14 residues. Trimming cost V 5 bases and J 6 bases, with 11 bases left between them. CDR1 and CDR2 (germline): LNHDA, SQIVND (reference sequence). Authors' methods: Reference gene primer amplification yielded estimated nucleated cell counts. Sequenced by immunoSEQ multiplex PCR; TCRdb stores in-frame clones only, minus some. V and J calls and clone size are copied from that table; D and trimming were computed from the DNA. The table has over 90,000 clones, roughly 90% seen once. This TCR was recovered from a woman older than 75 in a cohort sampled during active COVID-19. This sequence joins TRBV19 and TRBJ1-6, with TRBD1 as a possible D gene (6 bases). The source material was peripheral blood. This chain's CDR3 is CASSPPGVNSPLHF. CDR3 in DNA: TGTGCCAGTAGTCCTCCAGGGGTTAATTCACCCCTCCACTTT.